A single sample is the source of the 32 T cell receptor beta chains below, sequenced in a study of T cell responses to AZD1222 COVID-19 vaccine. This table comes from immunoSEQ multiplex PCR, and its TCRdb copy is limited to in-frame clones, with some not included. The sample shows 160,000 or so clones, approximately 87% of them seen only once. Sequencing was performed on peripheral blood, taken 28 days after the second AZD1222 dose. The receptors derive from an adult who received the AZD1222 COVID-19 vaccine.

The CDR3 is CASSVGQGLGGYTF. DNA of the CDR3: TGTGCCAGCAGTGTTGGACAGGGGTTGGGTGGCTACACCTTC. The J gene is TRBJ1-2, the V gene TRBV2; 9 nucleotides line up with TRBD1. Losses at the gene ends were 4 bases for V and 7 bases for J; bases not matched to a gene: 7. This CDR3 region has 14 residues. Germline-derived CDR1 and CDR2 are SNHLY and FYNNEI.

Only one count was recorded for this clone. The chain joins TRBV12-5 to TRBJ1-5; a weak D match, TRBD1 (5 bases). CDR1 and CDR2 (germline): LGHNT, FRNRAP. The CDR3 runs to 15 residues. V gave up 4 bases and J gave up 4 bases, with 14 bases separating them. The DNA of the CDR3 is TGTGCTAGTGGTTACGGGGCAGGCGCAAATCAGCCCCAGCATTTT. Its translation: CASGYGAGANQPQHF.

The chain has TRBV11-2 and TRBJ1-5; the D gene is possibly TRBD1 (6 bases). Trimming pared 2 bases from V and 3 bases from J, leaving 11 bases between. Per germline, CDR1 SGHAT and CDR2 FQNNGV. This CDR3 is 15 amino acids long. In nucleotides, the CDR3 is TGTGCCAGCAGCTTAACAGGGAGGGACAATCAGCCCCAGCATTTT. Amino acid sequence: CASSLTGRDNQPQHF.

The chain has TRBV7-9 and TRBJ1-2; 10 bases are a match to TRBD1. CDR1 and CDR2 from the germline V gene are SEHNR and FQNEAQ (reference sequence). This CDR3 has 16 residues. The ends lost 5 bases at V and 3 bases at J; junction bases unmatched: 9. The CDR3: CASSPPTGGRDYGYTF. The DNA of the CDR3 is TGTGCCAGCAGCCCTCCGACAGGGGGCAGGGACTATGGCTACACCTTC.

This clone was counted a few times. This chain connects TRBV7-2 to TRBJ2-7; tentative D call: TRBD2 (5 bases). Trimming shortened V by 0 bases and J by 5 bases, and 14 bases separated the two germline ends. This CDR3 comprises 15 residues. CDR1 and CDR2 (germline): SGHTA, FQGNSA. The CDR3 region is CASSLALSSGNEQYF. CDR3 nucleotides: TGTGCCAGCAGCTTAGCGCTGAGTTCGGGGAACGAGCAGTACTTC.

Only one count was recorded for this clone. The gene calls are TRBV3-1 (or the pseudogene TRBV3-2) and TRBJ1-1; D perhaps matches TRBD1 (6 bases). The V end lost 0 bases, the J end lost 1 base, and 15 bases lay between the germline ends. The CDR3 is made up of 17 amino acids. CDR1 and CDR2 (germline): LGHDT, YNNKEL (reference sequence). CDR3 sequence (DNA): TGTGCCAGCAGCCAAGATTGGGTTGAGGGGGAGAACACTGAAGCTTTCTTT. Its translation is CASSQDWVEGENTEAFF.

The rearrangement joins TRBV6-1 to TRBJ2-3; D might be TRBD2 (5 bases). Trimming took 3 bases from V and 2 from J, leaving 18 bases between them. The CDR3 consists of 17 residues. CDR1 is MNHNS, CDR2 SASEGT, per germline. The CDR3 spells CASSEIGLQPITDTQYF. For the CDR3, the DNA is TGTGCCAGCAGTGAGATAGGACTCCAACCCATCACAGATACGCAGTATTTT.

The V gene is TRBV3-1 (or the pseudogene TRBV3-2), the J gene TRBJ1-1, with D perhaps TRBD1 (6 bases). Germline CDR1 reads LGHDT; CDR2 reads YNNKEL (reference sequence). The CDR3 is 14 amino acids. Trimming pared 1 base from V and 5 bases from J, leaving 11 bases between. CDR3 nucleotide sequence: TGTGCCAGCAGCCAAGCGGGCAGGGGAACTGAAGCTTTCTTT. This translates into CASSQAGRGTEAFF.

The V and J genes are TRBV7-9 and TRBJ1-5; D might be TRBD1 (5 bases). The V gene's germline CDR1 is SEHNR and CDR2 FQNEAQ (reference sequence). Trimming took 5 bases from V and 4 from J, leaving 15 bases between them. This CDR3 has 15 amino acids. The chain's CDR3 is CASSEAGTDNQPQHF. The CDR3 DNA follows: TGTGCCAGCAGCGAGGCCGGGACTGATAATCAGCCCCAGCATTTT.

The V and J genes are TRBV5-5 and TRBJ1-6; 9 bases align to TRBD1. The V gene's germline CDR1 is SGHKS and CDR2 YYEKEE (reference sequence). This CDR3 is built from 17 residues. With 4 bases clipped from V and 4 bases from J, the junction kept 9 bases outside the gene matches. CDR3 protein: CASSPLDRGRYNSPLHF. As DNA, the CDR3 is TGTGCCAGCAGCCCCCTGGACAGGGGCAGGTATAATTCACCCCTCCACTTT.

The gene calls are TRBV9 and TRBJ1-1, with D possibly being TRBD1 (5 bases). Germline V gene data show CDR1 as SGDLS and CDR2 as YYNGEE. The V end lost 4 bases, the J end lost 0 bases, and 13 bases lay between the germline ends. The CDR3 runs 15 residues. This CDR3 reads CASSPRQSLNTEAFF. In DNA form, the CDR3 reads TGTGCCAGCAGCCCCCGACAGTCCTTGAACACTGAAGCTTTCTTT.

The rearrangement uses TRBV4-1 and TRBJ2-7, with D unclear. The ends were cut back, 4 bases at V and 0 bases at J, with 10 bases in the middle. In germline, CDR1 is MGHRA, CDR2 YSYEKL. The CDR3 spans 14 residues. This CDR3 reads CASSPTSSSYEQYF. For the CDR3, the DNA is TGCGCCAGCAGCCCCACCTCGAGCTCCTACGAGCAGTACTTC.

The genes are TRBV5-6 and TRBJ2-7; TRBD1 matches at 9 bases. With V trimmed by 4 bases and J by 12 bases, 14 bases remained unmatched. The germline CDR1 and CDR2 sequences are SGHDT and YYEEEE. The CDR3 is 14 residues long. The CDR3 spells CASSHRDRVAFVYF. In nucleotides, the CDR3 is TGTGCCAGCAGCCACCGGGACAGGGTAGCCTTCGTGTACTTC.

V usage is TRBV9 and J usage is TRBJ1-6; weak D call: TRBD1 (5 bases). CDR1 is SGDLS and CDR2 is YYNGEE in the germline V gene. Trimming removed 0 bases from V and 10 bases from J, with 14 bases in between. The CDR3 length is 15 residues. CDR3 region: CASSVAEGVGSPLHF. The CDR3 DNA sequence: TGTGCCAGCAGCGTAGCGGAAGGGGTTGGATCACCCCTCCACTTT.

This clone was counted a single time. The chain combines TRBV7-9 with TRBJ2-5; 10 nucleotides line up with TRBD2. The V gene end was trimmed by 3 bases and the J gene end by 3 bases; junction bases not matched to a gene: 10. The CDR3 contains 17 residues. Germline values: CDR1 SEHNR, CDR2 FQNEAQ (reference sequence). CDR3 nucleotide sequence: TGTGCCAGCAGCTTGGGCGAGCTAGCGGGAGACGAAGAGACCCAGTACTTC. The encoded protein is CASSLGELAGDEETQYF.

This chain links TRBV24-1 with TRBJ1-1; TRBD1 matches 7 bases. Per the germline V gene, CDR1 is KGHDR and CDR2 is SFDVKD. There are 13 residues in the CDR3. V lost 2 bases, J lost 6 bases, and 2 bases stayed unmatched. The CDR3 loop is CATSDSGGSEAFF. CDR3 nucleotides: TGTGCCACCAGTGATTCAGGGGGGTCTGAAGCTTTCTTT.

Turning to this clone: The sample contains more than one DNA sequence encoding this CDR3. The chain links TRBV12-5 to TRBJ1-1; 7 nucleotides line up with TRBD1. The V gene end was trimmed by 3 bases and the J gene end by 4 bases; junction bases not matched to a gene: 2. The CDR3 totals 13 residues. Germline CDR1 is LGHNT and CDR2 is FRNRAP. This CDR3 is CASGLGGGTEAFF. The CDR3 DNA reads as TGTGCTAGTGGTTTAGGGGGCGGCACTGAAGCTTTCTTT.

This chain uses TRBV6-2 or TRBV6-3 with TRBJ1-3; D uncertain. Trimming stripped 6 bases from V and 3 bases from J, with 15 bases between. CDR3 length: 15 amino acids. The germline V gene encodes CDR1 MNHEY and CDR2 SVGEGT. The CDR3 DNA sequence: TGTGCCAGCAGCCTCCAGCGCACGGTTGGAAACACCATATATTTT. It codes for CASSLQRTVGNTIYF.

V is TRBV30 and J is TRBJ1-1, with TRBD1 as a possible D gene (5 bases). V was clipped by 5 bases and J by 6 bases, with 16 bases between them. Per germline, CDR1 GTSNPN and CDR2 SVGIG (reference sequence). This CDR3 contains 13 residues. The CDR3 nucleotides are TGTGCCTGGGGGGACGGGTTTGGGCCTGAAGCTTTCTTT. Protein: CAWGDGFGPEAFF. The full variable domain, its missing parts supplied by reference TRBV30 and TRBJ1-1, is SQTIHQWPATLVQPVGSPLSLECTVEGTSNPNLYWYRQAAGRGLQLLFYSVGIGQISSEVPQNLSASRPQDRQFILSSKKLLLSDSGFYLCAWGDGFGPEAFFGQGTRLTVV.

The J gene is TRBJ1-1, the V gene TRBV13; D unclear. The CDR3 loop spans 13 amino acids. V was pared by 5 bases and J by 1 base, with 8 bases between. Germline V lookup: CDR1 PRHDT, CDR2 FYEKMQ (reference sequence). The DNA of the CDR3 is TGTGCCAGCAGCCTCGCTGGGAACACTGAAGCTTTCTTT. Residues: CASSLAGNTEAFF.

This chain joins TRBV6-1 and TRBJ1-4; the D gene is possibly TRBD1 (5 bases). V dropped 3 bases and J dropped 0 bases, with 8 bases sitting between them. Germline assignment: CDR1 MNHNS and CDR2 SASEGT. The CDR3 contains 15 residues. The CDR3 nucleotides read TGTGCCAGCAGTGAGGGACCGTCAACTAATGAAAAACTGTTTTTT. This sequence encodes CASSEGPSTNEKLFF.

This CDR3 reads CASFFFPRGGNTEAFF. In nucleotides, the CDR3 is TGTGCCAGCTTTTTTTTCCCCCGGGGAGGGAACACTGAAGCTTTCTTT. The chain employs TRBV27 and TRBJ1-1, with D uncertain. Germline V gene lookup returns CDR1 MNHEY and CDR2 SMNVEV (reference sequence). This CDR3 is built from 16 residues. V was cut by 8 bases and J by 1 base, with 20 bases left in between.

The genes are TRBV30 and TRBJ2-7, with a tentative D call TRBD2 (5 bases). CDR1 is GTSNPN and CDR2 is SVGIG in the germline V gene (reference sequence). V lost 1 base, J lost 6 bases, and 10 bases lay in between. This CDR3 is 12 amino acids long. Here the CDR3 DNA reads TGTGCCTGGAGTGGAGGGTTGGGCGAGCAGTACTTC. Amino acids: CAWSGGLGEQYF.

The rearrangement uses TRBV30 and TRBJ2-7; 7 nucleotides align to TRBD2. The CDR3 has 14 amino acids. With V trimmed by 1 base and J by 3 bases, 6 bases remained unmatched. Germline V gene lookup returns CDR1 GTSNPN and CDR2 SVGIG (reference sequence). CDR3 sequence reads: CAWSDGGGFYEQYF. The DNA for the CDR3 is TGTGCCTGGAGTGATGGGGGGGGATTCTACGAGCAGTACTTC.

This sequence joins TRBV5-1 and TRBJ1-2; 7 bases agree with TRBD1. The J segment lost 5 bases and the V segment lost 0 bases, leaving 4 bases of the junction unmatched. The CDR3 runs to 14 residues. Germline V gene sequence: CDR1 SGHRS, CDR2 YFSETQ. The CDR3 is CASSLVGTAYGYTF. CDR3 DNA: TGCGCCAGCAGCTTGGTCGGGACAGCGTATGGCTACACCTTC.

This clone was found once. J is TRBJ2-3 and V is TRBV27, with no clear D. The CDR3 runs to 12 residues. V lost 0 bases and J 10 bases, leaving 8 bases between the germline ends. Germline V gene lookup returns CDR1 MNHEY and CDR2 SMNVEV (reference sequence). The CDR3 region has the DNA TGTGCCAGCAGTTTATCGAAGCAGGCGCAGTATTTT. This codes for CASSLSKQAQYF.

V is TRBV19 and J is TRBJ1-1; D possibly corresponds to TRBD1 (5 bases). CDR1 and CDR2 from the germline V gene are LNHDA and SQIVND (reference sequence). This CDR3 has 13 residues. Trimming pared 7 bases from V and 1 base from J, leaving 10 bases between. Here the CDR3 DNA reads TGTGCCAGTATATCGGGGCCGAACACTGAAGCTTTCTTT. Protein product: CASISGPNTEAFF.

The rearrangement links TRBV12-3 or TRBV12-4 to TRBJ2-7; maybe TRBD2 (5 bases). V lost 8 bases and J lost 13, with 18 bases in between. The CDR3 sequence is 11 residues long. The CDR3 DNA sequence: TGTGCCAGCCAAAACGGACTCCTAAAATACTTC. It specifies CASQNGLLKYF.

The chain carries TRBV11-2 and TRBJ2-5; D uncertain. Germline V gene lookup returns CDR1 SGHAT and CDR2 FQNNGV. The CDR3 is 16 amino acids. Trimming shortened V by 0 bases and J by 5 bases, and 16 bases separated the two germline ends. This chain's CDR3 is CASSLDVGMVRETQYF. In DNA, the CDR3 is TGTGCCAGCAGCTTAGACGTGGGGATGGTACGGGAGACCCAGTACTTC. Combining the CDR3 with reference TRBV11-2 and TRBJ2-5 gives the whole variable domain EAGVAQSPRYKIIEKRQSVAFWCNPISGHATLYWYQQILGQGPKLLIQFQNNGVVDDSQLPKDRFSAERLKGVDSTLKIQPAKLEDSAVYLCASSLDVGMVRETQYFGPGTRLLVL.

This chain's CDR3 is CASSSQGQYNEQFF. DNA for the CDR3: TGTGCCAGCAGCTCCCAGGGACAGTACAATGAGCAGTTCTTC. The V call is TRBV7-2, the J call TRBJ2-1; 7 bases align to TRBD1. The CDR3 is made up of 14 amino acids. From germline, CDR1 is SGHTA and CDR2 FQGNSA. The V gene end was trimmed by 4 bases and the J gene end by 4 bases; junction bases not matched to a gene: 4.

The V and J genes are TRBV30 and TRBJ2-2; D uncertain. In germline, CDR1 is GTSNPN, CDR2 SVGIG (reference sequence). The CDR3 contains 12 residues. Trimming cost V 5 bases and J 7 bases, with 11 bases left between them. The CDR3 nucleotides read TGTGCCTGGCTCGAATTGGACGGGGAGCTGTTTTTT. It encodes CAWLELDGELFF. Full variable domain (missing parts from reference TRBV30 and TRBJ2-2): SQTIHQWPATLVQPVGSPLSLECTVEGTSNPNLYWYRQAAGRGLQLLFYSVGIGQISSEVPQNLSASRPQDRQFILSSKKLLLSDSGFYLCAWLELDGELFFGEGSRLTVL.

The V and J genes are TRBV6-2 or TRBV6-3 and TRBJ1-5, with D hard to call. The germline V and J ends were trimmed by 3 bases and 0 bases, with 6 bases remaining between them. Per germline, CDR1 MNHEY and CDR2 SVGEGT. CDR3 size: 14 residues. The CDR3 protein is CASSYLDSNQPQHF. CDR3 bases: TGTGCCAGCAGTTATTTGGATAGCAATCAGCCCCAGCATTTT.